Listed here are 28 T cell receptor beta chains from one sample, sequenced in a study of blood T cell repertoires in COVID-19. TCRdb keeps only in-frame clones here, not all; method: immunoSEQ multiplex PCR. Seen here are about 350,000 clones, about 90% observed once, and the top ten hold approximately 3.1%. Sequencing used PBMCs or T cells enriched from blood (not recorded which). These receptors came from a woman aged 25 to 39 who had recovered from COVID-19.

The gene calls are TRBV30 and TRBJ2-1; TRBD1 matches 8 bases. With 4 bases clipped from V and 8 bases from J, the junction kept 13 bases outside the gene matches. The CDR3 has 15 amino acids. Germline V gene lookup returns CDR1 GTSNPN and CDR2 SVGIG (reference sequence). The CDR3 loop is CAWTGQGAASDEQFF. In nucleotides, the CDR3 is TGTGCCTGGACGGGCCAGGGGGCCGCTAGCGATGAGCAGTTCTTC.

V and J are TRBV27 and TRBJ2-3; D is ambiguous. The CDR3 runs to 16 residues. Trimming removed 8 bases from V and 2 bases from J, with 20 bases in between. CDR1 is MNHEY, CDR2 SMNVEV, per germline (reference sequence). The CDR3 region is CASAPLSQINTDTQYF. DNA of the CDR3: TGTGCCAGCGCGCCCCTTTCGCAAATTAACACAGATACGCAGTATTTT.

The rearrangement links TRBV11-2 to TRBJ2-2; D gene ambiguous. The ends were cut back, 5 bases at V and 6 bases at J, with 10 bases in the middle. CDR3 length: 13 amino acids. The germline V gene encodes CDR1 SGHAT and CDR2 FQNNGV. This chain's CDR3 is CASSVGRAGELFF. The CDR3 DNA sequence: TGTGCCAGCAGCGTCGGCCGGGCCGGGGAGCTGTTTTTT.

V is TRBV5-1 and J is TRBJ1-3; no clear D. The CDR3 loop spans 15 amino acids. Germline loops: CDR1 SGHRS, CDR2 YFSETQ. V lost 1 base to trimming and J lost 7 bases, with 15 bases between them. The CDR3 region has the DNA TGCGCCAGCAGCTTGTACTCAGGTGCCATGAACACCATATATTTT. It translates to CASSLYSGAMNTIYF. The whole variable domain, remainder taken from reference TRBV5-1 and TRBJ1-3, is KAGVTQTPRYLIKTRGQQVTLSCSPISGHRSVSWYQQTPGQGLQFLFEYFSETQRNKGNFPGRFSGRQFSNSRSEMNVSTLELGDSALYLCASSLYSGAMNTIYFGEGSWLTVV.

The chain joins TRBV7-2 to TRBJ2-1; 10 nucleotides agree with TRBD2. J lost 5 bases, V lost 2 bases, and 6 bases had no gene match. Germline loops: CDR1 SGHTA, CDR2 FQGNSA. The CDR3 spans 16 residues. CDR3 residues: CASSLFRTSGNNEQFF. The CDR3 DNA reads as TGTGCCAGCAGCTTATTTCGGACTAGCGGTAACAATGAGCAGTTCTTC.

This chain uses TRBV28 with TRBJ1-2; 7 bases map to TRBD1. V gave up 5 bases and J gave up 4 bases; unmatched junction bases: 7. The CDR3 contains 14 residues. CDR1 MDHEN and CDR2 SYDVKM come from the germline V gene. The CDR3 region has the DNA TGTGCCAGCAGTCCTCTGACAGGGTTCTATGGCTACACCTTC. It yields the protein CASSPLTGFYGYTF.

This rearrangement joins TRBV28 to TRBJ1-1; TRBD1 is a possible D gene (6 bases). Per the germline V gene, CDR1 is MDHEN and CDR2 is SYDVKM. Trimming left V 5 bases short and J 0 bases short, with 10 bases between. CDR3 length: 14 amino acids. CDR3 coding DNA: TGTGCCAGCAGTCTGGGGGGGCTGAACACTGAAGCTTTCTTT. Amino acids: CASSLGGLNTEAFF.

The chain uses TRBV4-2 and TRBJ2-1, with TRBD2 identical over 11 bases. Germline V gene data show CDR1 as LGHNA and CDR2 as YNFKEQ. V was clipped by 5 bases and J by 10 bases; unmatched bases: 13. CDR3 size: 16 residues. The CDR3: CASSENGLAGGGEQFF. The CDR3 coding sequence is TGTGCCAGCAGCGAAAATGGGCTAGCGGGAGGTGGCGAGCAGTTCTTC.

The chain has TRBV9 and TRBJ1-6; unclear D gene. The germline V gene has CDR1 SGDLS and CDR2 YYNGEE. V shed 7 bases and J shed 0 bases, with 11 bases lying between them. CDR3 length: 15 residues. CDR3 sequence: CASCTESSYNSPLHF. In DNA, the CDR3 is TGTGCCAGCTGTACCGAGAGCTCCTATAATTCACCCCTCCACTTT. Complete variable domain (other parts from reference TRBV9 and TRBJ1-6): DSGVTQTPKHLITATGQRVTLRCSPRSGDLSVYWYQQSLDQGLQFLIQYYNGEERAKGNILERFSAQQFPDLHSELNLSSLELGDSALYFCASCTESSYNSPLHFGNGTRLTVT.

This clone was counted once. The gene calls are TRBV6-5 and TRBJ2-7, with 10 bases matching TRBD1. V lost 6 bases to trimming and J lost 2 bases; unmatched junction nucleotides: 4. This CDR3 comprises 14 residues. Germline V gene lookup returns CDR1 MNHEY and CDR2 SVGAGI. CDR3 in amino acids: CASRPGQGTYEQYF. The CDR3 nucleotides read TGTGCCAGCAGGCCGGGACAGGGGACCTACGAGCAGTACTTC.

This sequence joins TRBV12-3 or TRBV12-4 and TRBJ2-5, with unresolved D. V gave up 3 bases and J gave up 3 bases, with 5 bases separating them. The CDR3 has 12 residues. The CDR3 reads CASSLYKETQYF. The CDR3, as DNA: TGTGCCAGCAGTTTGTACAAAGAGACCCAGTACTTC.

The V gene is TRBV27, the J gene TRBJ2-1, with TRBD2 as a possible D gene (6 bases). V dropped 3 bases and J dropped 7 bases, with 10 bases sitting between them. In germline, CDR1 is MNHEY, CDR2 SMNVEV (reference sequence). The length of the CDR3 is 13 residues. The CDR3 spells CASSLRRGNEQFF. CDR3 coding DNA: TGTGCCAGCAGTTTGCGCCGGGGGAATGAGCAGTTCTTC.

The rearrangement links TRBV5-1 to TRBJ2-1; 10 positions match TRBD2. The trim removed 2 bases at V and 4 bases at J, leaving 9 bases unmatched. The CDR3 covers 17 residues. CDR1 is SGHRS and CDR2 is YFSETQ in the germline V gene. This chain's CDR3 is CASSFEAAGGPYNEQFF. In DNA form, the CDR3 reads TGCGCCAGCAGCTTCGAAGCAGCGGGGGGGCCTTACAATGAGCAGTTCTTC.

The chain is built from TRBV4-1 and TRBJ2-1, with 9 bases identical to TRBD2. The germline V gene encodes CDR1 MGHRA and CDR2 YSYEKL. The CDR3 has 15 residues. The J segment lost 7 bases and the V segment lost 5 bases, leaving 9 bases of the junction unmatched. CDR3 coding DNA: TGCGCCAGCAGCTCCCCGGGACTAGCTCGGAATGAGCAGTTCTTC. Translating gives CASSSPGLARNEQFF.

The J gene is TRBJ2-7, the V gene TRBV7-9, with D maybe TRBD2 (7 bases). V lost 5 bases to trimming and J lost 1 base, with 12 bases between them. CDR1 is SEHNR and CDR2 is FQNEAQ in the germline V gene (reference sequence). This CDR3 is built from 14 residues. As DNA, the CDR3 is TGTGCCAGCAGCCCGAGGGGGGGTTCCTACGAGCAGTACTTC. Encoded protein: CASSPRGGSYEQYF.

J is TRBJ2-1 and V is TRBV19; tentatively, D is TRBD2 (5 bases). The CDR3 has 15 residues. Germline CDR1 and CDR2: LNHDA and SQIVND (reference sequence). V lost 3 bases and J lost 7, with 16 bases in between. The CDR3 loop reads CASSIERRRYNEQFF. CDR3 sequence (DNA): TGTGCCAGTAGTATCGAGCGGAGGAGGTATAATGAGCAGTTCTTC.

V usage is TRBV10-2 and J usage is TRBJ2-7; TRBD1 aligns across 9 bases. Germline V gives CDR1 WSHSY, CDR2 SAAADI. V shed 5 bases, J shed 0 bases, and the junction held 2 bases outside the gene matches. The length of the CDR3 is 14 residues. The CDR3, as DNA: TGCGCCAGCAGTAGGGACAGGGCCTCCTACGAGCAGTACTTC. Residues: CASSRDRASYEQYF.

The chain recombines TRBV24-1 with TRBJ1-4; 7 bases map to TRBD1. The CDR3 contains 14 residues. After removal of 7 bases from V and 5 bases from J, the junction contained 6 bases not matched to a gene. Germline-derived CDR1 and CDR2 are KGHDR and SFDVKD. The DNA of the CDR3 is TGTGCCACCAGCGGACAGGAGTCGAATGAAAAACTGTTTTTT. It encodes CATSGQESNEKLFF.

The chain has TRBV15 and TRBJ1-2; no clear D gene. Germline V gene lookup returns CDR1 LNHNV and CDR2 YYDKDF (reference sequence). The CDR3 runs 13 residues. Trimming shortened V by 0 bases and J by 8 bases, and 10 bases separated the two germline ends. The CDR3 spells CATSRDTERGYTF. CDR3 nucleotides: TGTGCCACCAGCAGAGATACGGAGCGGGGCTACACCTTC.

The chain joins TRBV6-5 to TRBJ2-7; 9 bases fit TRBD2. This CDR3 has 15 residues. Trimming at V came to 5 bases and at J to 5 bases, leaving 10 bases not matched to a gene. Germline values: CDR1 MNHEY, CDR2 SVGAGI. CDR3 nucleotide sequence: TGTGCCAGCAGTCTGTTTGCGGGAGGGACCCACGAGCAGTACTTC. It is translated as CASSLFAGGTHEQYF.

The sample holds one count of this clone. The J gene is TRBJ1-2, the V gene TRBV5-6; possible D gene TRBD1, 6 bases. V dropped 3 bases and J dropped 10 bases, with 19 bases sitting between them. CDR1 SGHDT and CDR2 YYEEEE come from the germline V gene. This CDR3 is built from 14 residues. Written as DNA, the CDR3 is TGTGCCAGCAGCTCGGACAGACTTTACTTCGCCTACACCTTC. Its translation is CASSSDRLYFAYTF.

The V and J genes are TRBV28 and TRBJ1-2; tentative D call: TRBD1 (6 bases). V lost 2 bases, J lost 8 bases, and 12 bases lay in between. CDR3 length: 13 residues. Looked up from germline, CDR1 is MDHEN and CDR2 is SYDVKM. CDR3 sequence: CASSLMGARGYTF. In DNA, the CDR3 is TGTGCCAGCAGTTTAATGGGGGCGCGAGGCTACACCTTC.

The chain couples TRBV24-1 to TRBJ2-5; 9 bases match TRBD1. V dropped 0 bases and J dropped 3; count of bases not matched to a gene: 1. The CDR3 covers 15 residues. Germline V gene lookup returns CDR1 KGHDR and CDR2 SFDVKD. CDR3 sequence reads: CATSDLGQGKETQYF. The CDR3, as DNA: TGTGCCACCAGTGATTTGGGACAGGGGAAAGAGACCCAGTACTTC.

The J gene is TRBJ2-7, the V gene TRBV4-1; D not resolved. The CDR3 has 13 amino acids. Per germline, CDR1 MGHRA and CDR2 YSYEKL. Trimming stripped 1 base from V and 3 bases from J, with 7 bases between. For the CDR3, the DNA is TGCGCCAGCAGCCAAGTCGAGGACTACGAGCAGTACTTC. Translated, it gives CASSQVEDYEQYF.

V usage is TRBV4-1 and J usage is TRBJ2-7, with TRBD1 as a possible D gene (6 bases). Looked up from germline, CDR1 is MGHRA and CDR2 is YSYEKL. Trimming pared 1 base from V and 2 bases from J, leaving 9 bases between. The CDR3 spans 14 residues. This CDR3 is CASSQAEGAYEQYF. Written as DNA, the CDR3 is TGCGCCAGCAGCCAAGCCGAGGGGGCCTACGAGCAGTACTTC.

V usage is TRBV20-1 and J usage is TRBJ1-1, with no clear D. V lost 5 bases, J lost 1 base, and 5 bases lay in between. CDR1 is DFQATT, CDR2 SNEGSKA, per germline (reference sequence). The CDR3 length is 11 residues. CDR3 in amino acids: CSAPGNTEAFF. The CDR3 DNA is TGCAGTGCTCCAGGGAACACTGAAGCTTTCTTT.

The DNA for the CDR3 is TGTGCCACCAGTGGAGGATTTAGCACAGATACGCAGTATTTT. Its protein is CATSGGFSTDTQYF. J is TRBJ2-3 and V is TRBV24-1; D remains ambiguous. The CDR3 is 14 amino acids. Trimming took off 5 bases at V and 0 bases at J, with 8 bases between the two ends. The germline V gene encodes CDR1 KGHDR and CDR2 SFDVKD.

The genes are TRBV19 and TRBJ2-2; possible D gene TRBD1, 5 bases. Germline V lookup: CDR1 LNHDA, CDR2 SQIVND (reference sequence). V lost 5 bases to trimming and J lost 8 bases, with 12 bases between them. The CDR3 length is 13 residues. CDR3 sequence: CASSSRALGELFF. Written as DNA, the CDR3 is TGTGCCAGTAGTTCCAGGGCGTTGGGGGAGCTGTTTTTT.